These 31 T cell receptor beta chains were sequenced from one sample in a study of OX40 agonist ivuxolimab in advanced cancers. This table comes from immunoSEQ multiplex PCR, and its TCRdb copy is limited to in-frame clones, with some not included. The table lists under 75,000 clones, 87% of them singletons. This specimen was CD4+ or CD8+ T cells sorted from blood, taken in a trial of the OX40 agonist ivuxolimab. The receptor source for this set is an adult with an advanced solid tumor such as melanoma, head and neck, liver or kidney cancer.

V and J are TRBV6-1 and TRBJ2-1, with 7 bases fitting TRBD2. Trimming took 0 bases from V and 4 from J; bases not matched to a gene: 6. The germline gives CDR1 MNHNS, CDR2 SASEGT. The CDR3 is 16 residues long. DNA of the CDR3: TGTGCCAGCAGTGAAGCGCTTGCGGGAGCTTACAATGAGCAGTTCTTC. It codes for CASSEALAGAYNEQFF.

V is TRBV5-1 and J is TRBJ2-3, with D perhaps being TRBD1 or TRBD2 (5 bases each). There are 15 residues in the CDR3. CDR1 SGHRS and CDR2 YFSETQ come from the germline V gene. V shed 4 bases and J shed 2 bases, with 14 bases lying between them. CDR3 sequence: CASSGDHTHTDTQYF. For the CDR3, the DNA is TGCGCCAGCAGCGGGGACCATACGCACACAGATACGCAGTATTTT. Full variable domain (missing parts from reference TRBV5-1 and TRBJ2-3): KAGVTQTPRYLIKTRGQQVTLSCSPISGHRSVSWYQQTPGQGLQFLFEYFSETQRNKGNFPGRFSGRQFSNSRSEMNVSTLELGDSALYLCASSGDHTHTDTQYFGPGTRLTVL.

The genes are TRBV11-3 and TRBJ1-3, with D maybe TRBD1 (6 bases). Germline V gene sequence: CDR1 SGHNT, CDR2 YENEEA. The CDR3 consists of 16 residues. V dropped 1 base and J dropped 0 bases, with 10 bases sitting between them. The CDR3 loop is CASSLVGTSSGNTIYF. The CDR3 DNA reads as TGTGCCAGCAGCTTAGTAGGGACATCCTCTGGAAACACCATATATTTT.

This chain connects TRBV25-1 to TRBJ2-5; D unresolved. Trimming took off 4 bases at V and 2 bases at J, with 11 bases between the two ends. CDR1 MGHDK and CDR2 SYGVNS come from the germline V gene. The CDR3 has 14 residues. CDR3 in amino acids: CASSAPGRQETQYF. The CDR3 nucleotides read TGTGCCAGCAGTGCCCCCGGGCGTCAAGAGACCCAGTACTTC.

The J gene is TRBJ2-5, the V gene TRBV27; perhaps TRBD2 as D (6 bases). The end of the DNA fits TRBJ2-7 better, so the J call may be wrong. The CDR3 loop spans 14 amino acids. Germline loops: CDR1 MNHEY, CDR2 SMNVEV (reference sequence). CDR3 residues: CASSLRGASYEQYF. The DNA for the CDR3 is TGTGCCAGCAGTTTACGCGGGGCTTCCTACGAGCAGTACTTC.

The sample holds a few counts of this clone. This sequence joins TRBV2 and TRBJ2-1, with D uncertain. The V and J ends lost 8 bases and 4 bases respectively, with 12 bases between them. This CDR3 region has 13 residues. Germline V gives CDR1 SNHLY, CDR2 FYNNEI. CDR3 DNA sequence: TGTGCCAGCGCTTCCAGGAATTACAATGAGCAGTTCTTC. This encodes CASASRNYNEQFF.

This chain links TRBV19 with TRBJ2-1, with no clear D. V was shortened by 5 bases and J by 3 bases, with 5 bases between the two germline ends. Germline lookup yields CDR1 LNHDA and CDR2 SQIVND (reference sequence). There are 12 residues in the CDR3. The chain's CDR3 is CASSLSYNEQFF. CDR3 sequence (DNA): TGTGCCAGTAGTTTAAGCTACAATGAGCAGTTCTTC.

The chain employs TRBV28 and TRBJ2-7; D not certain. The CDR3 consists of 13 residues. CDR1 and CDR2 (germline): MDHEN, SYDVKM. V was pared by 6 bases and J by 4 bases, with 13 bases between. The CDR3 is CASSPMHSYEQYF. The CDR3 bases are TGTGCCAGCAGCCCTATGCACTCGTACGAGCAGTACTTC. Full variable domain (outside the CDR3, taken from reference TRBV28 and TRBJ2-7): DVKVTQSSRYLVKRTGEKVFLECVQDMDHENMFWYRQDPGLGLRLIYFSYDVKMKEKGDIPEGYSVSREKKERFSLILESASTNQTSMYLCASSPMHSYEQYFGPGTRLTVT.

This clone was seen only once. This chain uses TRBV30 with TRBJ1-4; D not certain. Deletions cut 1 base from V and 5 bases from J, with 8 bases between. Germline V gene data show CDR1 as GTSNPN and CDR2 as SVGIG (reference sequence). This CDR3 comprises 13 residues. This CDR3 reads CAWSGGRNEKLFF. CDR3 sequence (DNA): TGTGCCTGGAGTGGTGGACGAAATGAAAAACTGTTTTTT.

The rearrangement links TRBV6-5 to TRBJ1-1; D not certain. Germline V gene sequence: CDR1 MNHEY, CDR2 SVGAGI. Trimming left V 6 bases short and J 2 bases short, with 10 bases between. The CDR3 is made up of 13 amino acids. The DNA of the CDR3 is TGTGCCAGCAGGATCCAGGCAAACACTGAAGCTTTCTTT. The encoded protein is CASRIQANTEAFF.

This chain joins TRBV30 and TRBJ1-6; perhaps TRBD1 as D (6 bases). The V and J ends lost 3 bases and 5 bases respectively, with 14 bases between them. This CDR3 has 15 amino acids. Germline CDR1 reads GTSNPN; CDR2 reads SVGIG (reference sequence). The DNA of the CDR3 is TGTGCCTGGAGGGGATTCGCAGGGGATAATTCACCCCTCCACTTT. Encoded protein: CAWRGFAGDNSPLHF.

The chain is built from TRBV2 and TRBJ2-3; TRBD1 or TRBD2 may be the D gene (6 bases each). CDR1 is SNHLY, CDR2 FYNNEI, per germline. V was clipped by 3 bases and J by 4 bases, with 8 bases between them. The CDR3 sequence is 13 residues long. CDR3 sequence: CASSDRGADTQYF. CDR3 DNA: TGTGCCAGCAGTGATAGGGGGGCAGATACGCAGTATTTT.

The chain couples TRBV28 to TRBJ2-3, with 7 positions matching TRBD2. V was clipped by 3 bases and J by 1 base; unmatched bases: 4. CDR1 MDHEN and CDR2 SYDVKM come from the germline V gene. This CDR3 region has 15 residues. CDR3 coding DNA: TGTGCCAGCAGTTTCGGGGCGGGAGGCACAGATACGCAGTATTTT. Its protein product is CASSFGAGGTDTQYF.

V gene TRBV6-4 combines with J gene TRBJ1-5; TRBD1 is a possible D gene (6 bases). The CDR3 runs 16 residues. The V gene lost 0 bases and the J gene lost 5 bases, with 14 bases spanning the gap. The V gene's germline CDR1 is MRHNA and CDR2 SNTAGT. The CDR3 DNA reads as TGTGCCAGCAGTGACTCAGGCTACGGGGGCGATCAGCCCCAGCATTTT. Translation gives CASSDSGYGGDQPQHF.

The CDR3 region is CASSVSPQETQYF. The DNA for the CDR3 is TGTGCCAGCAGCGTTTCCCCCCAAGAGACCCAGTACTTC. The rearrangement uses TRBV9 and TRBJ2-5; D remains unclear. The CDR3 is 13 amino acids. The V and J ends lost 2 bases and 1 base respectively, with 6 bases between them. Germline CDR1 and CDR2: SGDLS and YYNGEE.

The rearrangement links TRBV19 to TRBJ2-3; TRBD1 might be the D (5 bases). V shed 7 bases and J shed 1 base, with 12 bases lying between them. CDR3 length: 14 residues. CDR1 and CDR2 from the germline V gene are LNHDA and SQIVND (reference sequence). The DNA of the CDR3 is TGTGCCAGTACTCTAGGGGTGGGCACAGATACGCAGTATTTT. This encodes CASTLGVGTDTQYF. Complete variable domain (other parts from reference TRBV19 and TRBJ2-3): DGGITQSPKYLFRKEGQNVTLSCEQNLNHDAMYWYRQDPGQGLRLIYYSQIVNDFQKGDIAEGYSVSREKKESFPLTVTSAQKNPTAFYLCASTLGVGTDTQYFGPGTRLTVL.

A note on this clone: The sample holds other DNA sequences that translate to the same CDR3. The chain couples TRBV5-1 to TRBJ2-7, with 8 bases matching TRBD1. The CDR3 sequence is 16 residues long. Germline assignment: CDR1 SGHRS and CDR2 YFSETQ. Trimming cost V 6 bases and J 1 base; bases outside gene matches: 12. CDR3 bases: TGCGCCAGCACCGAACCAGGACAGGGTCGTTCCTACGAGCAGTACTTC. Its protein product is CASTEPGQGRSYEQYF. Filled out from reference TRBV5-1 and TRBJ2-7, the complete variable domain reads KAGVTQTPRYLIKTRGQQVTLSCSPISGHRSVSWYQQTPGQGLQFLFEYFSETQRNKGNFPGRFSGRQFSNSRSEMNVSTLELGDSALYLCASTEPGQGRSYEQYFGPGTRLTVT.

V is TRBV6-1 and J is TRBJ1-5; D gene ambiguous. Per germline, CDR1 MNHNS and CDR2 SASEGT. CDR3 length: 17 amino acids. The germline V and J ends were trimmed by 3 bases and 0 bases, with 15 bases remaining between them. The CDR3 nucleotides are TGTGCCAGCAGTGAGAATTTGCTCGTCAATAGCAATCAGCCCCAGCATTTT. Residues: CASSENLLVNSNQPQHF.

The chain is built from TRBV7-3 and TRBJ2-3; a possible D gene is TRBD2 (6 bases). Germline CDR1 is SGHTA and CDR2 is FQGTGA. CDR3 length: 15 residues. V dropped 5 bases and J dropped 4 bases, with 16 bases sitting between them. Written as DNA, the CDR3 is TGTGCCAGCAGCACCTACGGAGGGCCAGCAGATACGCAGTATTTT. Its translation: CASSTYGGPADTQYF.

This clone has more than one count but fewer than ten. The rearrangement links TRBV30 to TRBJ2-7, with 8 positions matching TRBD1. The germline V gene has CDR1 GTSNPN and CDR2 SVGIG (reference sequence). There are 14 residues in the CDR3. Germline trimming cut 6 bases from V and 2 bases from J; bases unmatched to any gene: 9. CDR3 bases: TGTGCCTGTACAGGGGGTTTCCCAACCTACGAGCAGTACTTC. Amino acids: CACTGGFPTYEQYF.

This clone is a singleton in its sample. The CDR3: CASSVGTVNQPQHF. Written as DNA, the CDR3 is TGTGCCAGCAGCGTAGGCACCGTCAATCAGCCCCAGCATTTT. This sequence joins TRBV9 and TRBJ1-5; D uncertain. The V end was cut by 0 bases, the J end by 3 bases, with 7 bases between. CDR3 size: 14 residues. CDR1 is SGDLS and CDR2 is YYNGEE in the germline V gene.

This clone was picked up one time. The chain recombines TRBV7-2 with TRBJ2-1; TRBD2 aligns across 16 bases. Trimming took 5 bases from V and 7 from J; bases not matched to a gene: 2. This CDR3 has 15 residues. Germline CDR1 and CDR2: SGHTA and FQGNSA. This CDR3 reads CASSMGLAGGNEQFF. Written as DNA, the CDR3 is TGTGCCAGCAGCATGGGACTAGCGGGAGGGAATGAGCAGTTCTTC.

The J gene is TRBJ2-1, the V gene TRBV28; 8 nucleotides align to TRBD2. Germline V lookup: CDR1 MDHEN, CDR2 SYDVKM. The CDR3 is 15 residues long. With V trimmed by 6 bases and J by 5 bases, 9 bases remained unmatched. DNA for the CDR3: TGTGCCAGCAGGAAACCGGGACTAGACCACAATGAGCAGTTCTTC. Translated: CASRKPGLDHNEQFF.

This clone appeared once. V usage is TRBV4-1 and J usage is TRBJ1-2; D is undetermined. The CDR3 length is 16 residues. Germline V gives CDR1 MGHRA, CDR2 YSYEKL. Trimming left V 0 bases short and J 5 bases short, with 16 bases between. The CDR3 reads CASSQEWPGLMYGYTF. Here the CDR3 DNA reads TGCGCCAGCAGCCAAGAGTGGCCAGGACTAATGTATGGCTACACCTTC.

This clone showed up just once. The V call is TRBV7-8, the J call TRBJ1-2, with a possible D match to TRBD1 (6 bases). V was pared by 1 base and J by 14 bases, with 14 bases between. This CDR3 is 12 amino acids long. CDR1 is SGHVS, CDR2 FQNEAQ, per germline. In DNA, the CDR3 is TGTGCCAGCAGCTTAGTTCAGGGGCCCTTGACCTTC. Its protein product is CASSLVQGPLTF.

The sample holds one count of this clone. This chain connects TRBV4-2 to TRBJ2-3; D ambiguous. Germline V lookup: CDR1 LGHNA, CDR2 YNFKEQ. The CDR3 is 15 amino acids. V dropped 0 bases and J dropped 2 bases, with 9 bases sitting between them. The CDR3 coding sequence is TGTGCCAGCAGCCAAGATTTTCTAACCACAGATACGCAGTATTTT. This sequence encodes CASSQDFLTTDTQYF.

The count of this clone is one. The V and J genes are TRBV29-1 and TRBJ2-7; D may be TRBD1 or TRBD2 (5 bases each). This CDR3 is 12 amino acids long. Trimming shortened V by 6 bases and J by 0 bases, and 9 bases separated the two germline ends. Looked up from germline, CDR1 is SQVTM and CDR2 is ANQGSEA. CDR3 nucleotides: TGCAGCGTAGGGGAGAGCTCCTACGAGCAGTACTTC. Residues: CSVGESSYEQYF.

This rearrangement joins TRBV5-5 to TRBJ2-2; D might be TRBD2 (6 bases). CDR3 size: 16 residues. Germline loops: CDR1 SGHKS, CDR2 YYEKEE (reference sequence). V dropped 0 bases and J dropped 2 bases, with 11 bases sitting between them. The CDR3 DNA sequence: TGTGCCAGCAGCTTGGAGCAGGGAGGAAACACCGGGGAGCTGTTTTTT. Its translation: CASSLEQGGNTGELFF.

A few counts support this clone. CDR3 in DNA: TGTGCCAGCAGTTACTCGAAGCAGGGGGCCGAAGCTTTCTTT. It encodes CASSYSKQGAEAFF. The chain employs TRBV6-5 and TRBJ1-1; 8 nucleotides align to TRBD1. Trimming removed 0 bases from V and 8 bases from J; junction bases left unmatched: 5. The CDR3 consists of 14 residues. CDR1 is MNHEY and CDR2 is SVGAGI in the germline V gene.

The rearrangement links TRBV29-1 to TRBJ2-5, with D possibly matching TRBD1 (5 bases). Germline V gene lookup returns CDR1 SQVTM and CDR2 ANQGSEA. The CDR3 is made up of 14 amino acids. Trimming took 1 base from V and 4 from J, leaving 13 bases between them. The DNA of the CDR3 is TGCAGCGTTGAAGGCTGGCAGGGCGGAGAGACCCAGTACTTC. Translated, it gives CSVEGWQGGETQYF.

The V and J genes are TRBV7-9 and TRBJ2-5, with TRBD2 matching over 7 bases. Germline CDR1 and CDR2: SEHNR and FQNEAQ (reference sequence). J lost 5 bases, V lost 6 bases, and 6 bases had no gene match. This CDR3 spans 13 amino acids. For the CDR3, the DNA is TGTGCCAGCAGGGTGGCGGGAGTGGAGACCCAGTACTTC. Amino acids: CASRVAGVETQYF. Full variable domain (remainder filled in from reference TRBV7-9 and TRBJ2-5): DTGVSQNPRHKITKRGQNVTFRCDPISEHNRLYWYRQTLGQGPEFLTYFQNEAQLEKSRLLSDRFSAERPKGSFSTLEIQRTEQGDSAMYLCASRVAGVETQYFGPGTRLLVL.